This T cell receptor (beta chain) came from a study of blood T cell repertoires in COVID-19. In the study overall: Acute and convalescent COVID-19 specimens originated in the United States, Italy and Spain. PBMCs, B-cell-depleted T cells, or T cells provided the cDNA or gDNA that made up the material.

In the study's own analysis: Amplified reference gene primers provided the basis for estimating nucleated cell counts. Only in-frame clones appear in the TCRdb table, and some are missing; sequencing was by immunoSEQ multiplex PCR. The V and J calls and the clone size are those of that table, but D and trimming were determined from the DNA. The table has 120,000 or so clones, about four fifths seen once; the top ten hold about a sixth. This clone was counted a single time. This CDR3 comprises 17 residues. V was clipped by 6 bases and J by 7 bases; unmatched bases: 14. CDR1 is MRHNA, CDR2 SNTAGT, per germline.

This chain joins TRBV6-4 and TRBJ1-6; TRBD1 agrees at 8 bases. The sample taken for sequencing was peripheral blood. The sequence was collected from a woman aged 50 to 60 with acute or convalescent COVID-19. CDR3 protein: CASRRTGGQAENSPLHF. CDR3 nucleotides: TGTGCCAGCAGAAGGACCGGGGGACAGGCGGAAAATTCACCCCTCCACTTT.